A selection of T cell receptor beta chains follows, all from one sample in a study of molecular identifiers for immune sequencing clone quantification. TCRdb redid the calling of the PCR reads with MiXCR, one entry per CDR3 protein. The sample records hundreds of thousands of distinct CDR3 sequences, about 25% being singletons. Sequenced material: naive CD8+ T cells from blood, with Jurkat cell RNA spiked in. The receptor set was obtained from a human donor in good health. Some libraries in this study had Jurkat cell RNA spiked in. Each CDR3 is given with its conserved first and last residue. Fields, in order: J gene, V gene, CDR3 protein.

J: TRBJ2-7
V: TRBV6-2/TRBV6-3
CDR3: CASSPPDRASYEQYF

J: TRBJ1-5
V: TRBV15
CDR3: CATSRDLGSGQPQHF

J: TRBJ2-5
V: TRBV7-9
CDR3: CASSLSGTGAGQETQYF

J: TRBJ1-5
V: TRBV30
CDR3: CAWSMTGDQPQHF

J: TRBJ2-5
V: TRBV5-4
CDR3: CASSPGTVETQYF

J: TRBJ2-7
V: TRBV29-1
CDR3: CSVEHRDRAYEQYF

J: TRBJ1-1
V: TRBV30
CDR3: CAWSQGPIAFF

J: TRBJ2-5
V: TRBV7-9
CDR3: CASSPGWTLAGDQETQYF

J: TRBJ1-4
V: TRBV5-6
CDR3: CASRWWGTNEKLFF

J: TRBJ2-3
V: TRBV6-5
CDR3: CASSPGYTQYF

J: TRBJ1-6
V: TRBV7-9
CDR3: CASSLSEGHSPLHF

J: TRBJ2-4
V: TRBV13
CDR3: CASSLGTSTASDIQYF

J: TRBJ1-5
V: TRBV27
CDR3: CASSPIGTGGSQPQHF

J: TRBJ1-1
V: TRBV19
CDR3: CASLGLDTEAFF

J: TRBJ2-7
V: TRBV11-3
CDR3: CASSLRQGINEQYF

J: TRBJ1-2
V: TRBV6-2/TRBV6-3
CDR3: CASSYSDAPTF

J: TRBJ2-7
V: TRBV29-1
CDR3: CSVATSFSYEQYF

J: TRBJ2-3
V: TRBV7-6
CDR3: CASSQTPGQGTDTQYF

J: TRBJ2-3
V: TRBV7-9
CDR3: CASSRDPGLAGTDTQYF

J: TRBJ2-7
V: TRBV4-3
CDR3: CASSQDTGFGEQYF

J: TRBJ2-3
V: TRBV13
CDR3: CASSLSGRVTDTQYF

J: TRBJ2-1
V: TRBV7-9
CDR3: CASSPTEYWTSGENEQFF

J: TRBJ2-7
V: TRBV18
CDR3: CASSPGTSFYEQYF

J: TRBJ2-7
V: TRBV4-2
CDR3: CASSQETGLSYEQYF

J: TRBJ1-1
V: TRBV19
CDR3: CASSMFSGKRSYTEAFF

J: TRBJ2-4
V: TRBV19
CDR3: CASSSGSIQAIAKNIQYF

J: TRBJ1-6
V: TRBV7-9
CDR3: CASNRVAGPNSPLHF

J: TRBJ1-4
V: TRBV20-1
CDR3: CSATHLGGPNEKLFF

J: TRBJ1-1
V: TRBV12-3/TRBV12-4
CDR3: CASSLSSTEAFF

J: TRBJ2-7
V: TRBV13
CDR3: CASSFSGGALEQYF

J: TRBJ2-7
V: TRBV11-2
CDR3: CASSLIVSTYEQYF

J: TRBJ1-1
V: TRBV13
CDR3: CASSLGPGSTEAFF

J: TRBJ2-3
V: TRBV28
CDR3: CASSLRGPRRTDTQYF

J: TRBJ1-2
V: TRBV29-1
CDR3: CSVVGQGALGYTF

J: TRBJ1-1
V: TRBV6-2/TRBV6-3
CDR3: CASSYSEWAQTEAFF

J: TRBJ2-7
V: TRBV7-9
CDR3: CASSPSRGAVYEQYF

J: TRBJ1-6
V: TRBV2
CDR3: CASSDGGQGGSPHHF

J: TRBJ1-5
V: TRBV6-2/TRBV6-3
CDR3: CASRGQSNQPQHF

J: TRBJ2-1
V: TRBV20-1
CDR3: CSASSLAGRGWSYNEQFF

J: TRBJ2-7
V: TRBV28
CDR3: CASSLGRDYFWEQYF

J: TRBJ1-1
V: TRBV5-3
CDR3: CACGGAYSEAFF

J: TRBJ2-5
V: TRBV28
CDR3: CASSTRLAGAQEPQYF

J: TRBJ1-2
V: TRBV7-6
CDR3: CASSQEAGPLSNYGYTF

J: TRBJ2-7
V: TRBV7-9
CDR3: CASSLGWGYEQYF

J: TRBJ2-3
V: TRBV19
CDR3: CASSITSGGSDTQYF

J: TRBJ2-1
V: TRBV7-8
CDR3: CASSPTYSRGGQFVNEQFF

J: TRBJ2-1
V: TRBV7-6
CDR3: CASSLAGSSYNAQFF

J: TRBJ2-5
V: TRBV4-1
CDR3: CASSQDRNTETQYF

J: TRBJ1-5
V: TRBV29-1
CDR3: CSVAAGSGQPQHF

J: TRBJ2-2
V: TRBV13
CDR3: CASAGLAVNTGELFF

J: TRBJ1-2
V: TRBV30
CDR3: CAWSVRQGALYTF

J: TRBJ1-3
V: TRBV7-2
CDR3: CASSPPGSGNTIYF

J: TRBJ2-2
V: TRBV4-1
CDR3: CASSQEGAGIPPGELFF